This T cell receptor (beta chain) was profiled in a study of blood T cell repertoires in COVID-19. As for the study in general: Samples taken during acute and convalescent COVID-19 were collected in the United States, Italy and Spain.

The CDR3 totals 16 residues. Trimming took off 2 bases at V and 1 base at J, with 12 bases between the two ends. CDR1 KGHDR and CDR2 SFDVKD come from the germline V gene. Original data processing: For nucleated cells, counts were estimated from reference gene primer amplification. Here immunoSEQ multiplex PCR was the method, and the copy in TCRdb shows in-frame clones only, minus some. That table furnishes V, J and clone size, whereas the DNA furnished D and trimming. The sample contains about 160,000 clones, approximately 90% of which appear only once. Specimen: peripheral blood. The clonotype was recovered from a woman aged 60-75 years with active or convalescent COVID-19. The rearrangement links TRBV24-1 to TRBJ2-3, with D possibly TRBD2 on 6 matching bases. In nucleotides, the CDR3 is TGTGCCACCAGTGATTCCCGGGCGGGGCGCACAGATACGCAGTATTTT. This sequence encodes CATSDSRAGRTDTQYF.